These 31 T cell receptor beta chains came from one sample sequenced in a study of blood T cell repertoires in COVID-19 (dated by TCRdb to 2019 to 2021). The method was the immunoSEQ multiplex PCR assay. TCRdb mirrors the immuneACCESS table, restricted to in-frame sequences. Some clones are absent from its copies; in checked studies, under half trace to an unresolved V gene, and the reason for the others is unknown. The sample yields fewer than 350,000 clones; around 90% were counted once. The biggest ten clones account for more than 6% of the sample. Specimen: peripheral blood. These receptors were taken from a woman in her 30s with COVID-19, enrolled during active disease.

The chain couples TRBV7-9 to TRBJ2-7, with D maybe TRBD2 (5 bases). Germline V lookup: CDR1 SEHNR, CDR2 FQNEAQ (reference sequence). CDR3 size: 15 residues. The V gene lost 5 bases and the J gene lost 2 bases, with 16 bases spanning the gap. The CDR3 bases are TGTGCCAGCAGCGGCGAAGCGGTACCCACCTACGAGCAGTACTTC. It encodes CASSGEAVPTYEQYF.

The chain links TRBV2 to TRBJ2-7; D is ambiguous. V was trimmed by 3 bases and J by 3 bases, leaving 15 bases between them. Per germline, CDR1 SNHLY and CDR2 FYNNEI. The CDR3 totals 15 residues. The CDR3 DNA follows: TGTGCCAGCAGTGAGGGCTTTCCAACCTACTACGAGCAGTACTTC. Its translation: CASSEGFPTYYEQYF.

The chain joins TRBV6-6 to TRBJ2-2; the match to TRBD1 covers 8 bases. CDR3 size: 14 residues. Germline lookup yields CDR1 MNHNY and CDR2 SVGAGI (reference sequence). J gave up 1 base and V 6 bases, and 1 base lay outside the gene matches. The CDR3 DNA is TGTGCCAGCAGCGACAGGGGGAACACCGGGGAGCTGTTTTTT. It encodes CASSDRGNTGELFF.

This clone has more than one count but fewer than ten. The V and J genes are TRBV3-1 (or the pseudogene TRBV3-2) and TRBJ2-3, with 10 bases fitting TRBD2. In germline, CDR1 is LGHDT, CDR2 YNNKEL (reference sequence). CDR3 length equals 15 residues. V trimming: 4 bases; J trimming: 1 base; junction bases outside the gene matches: 2. The CDR3 sequence: CASSPSGRGTDTQYF. DNA of the CDR3: TGTGCCAGCAGCCCTAGCGGGAGAGGCACAGATACGCAGTATTTT.

The rearrangement joins TRBV2 to TRBJ1-4, with D possibly matching TRBD1 (5 bases). This CDR3 has 10 amino acids. CDR1 is SNHLY and CDR2 is FYNNEI in the germline V gene. Trimming took off 8 bases at V and 8 bases at J, with 6 bases between the two ends. The CDR3 nucleotides are TGTGCCAGCGGGGGGGAAAAACTGTTTTTT. It is translated as CASGGEKLFF.

The J gene is TRBJ1-5, the V gene TRBV13; the D gene is possibly TRBD1 (5 bases). Germline V gene sequence: CDR1 PRHDT, CDR2 FYEKMQ (reference sequence). The ends were cut back, 3 bases at V and 4 bases at J, with 13 bases in the middle. The CDR3 has 15 residues. The CDR3 loop reads CASSFLDRVNQPQHF. DNA of the CDR3: TGTGCCAGCAGCTTCTTAGACAGAGTAAATCAGCCCCAGCATTTT.

This clone was found once. V usage is TRBV9 and J usage is TRBJ2-1; 15 bases agree with TRBD2. Trimming cost V 3 bases and J 7 bases; bases outside gene matches: 8. The germline V gene has CDR1 SGDLS and CDR2 YYNGEE. The CDR3 runs to 17 residues. CDR3 in DNA: TGTGCCAGCAGCGCCGGACTAGCGGGAGGGCCTGATAATGAGCAGTTCTTC. Protein: CASSAGLAGGPDNEQFF. Using reference TRBV9 and TRBJ2-1 for the parts outside the CDR3, the full variable domain is DSGVTQTPKHLITATGQRVTLRCSPRSGDLSVYWYQQSLDQGLQFLIQYYNGEERAKGNILERFSAQQFPDLHSELNLSSLELGDSALYFCASSAGLAGGPDNEQFFGPGTRLTVL.

This clone occurred once. The CDR3 loop is CASSLEWAGGYNEQFF. The CDR3 DNA sequence: TGCGCCAGCAGCTTGGAGTGGGCGGGAGGATACAATGAGCAGTTCTTC. V and J are TRBV5-1 and TRBJ2-1; 8 bases map to TRBD2. Germline V gives CDR1 SGHRS, CDR2 YFSETQ. The CDR3 length is 16 residues. V lost 0 bases, J lost 4 bases, and 6 bases stayed unmatched.

The chain has TRBV10-3 and TRBJ2-1, with TRBD2 matching 7 bases. CDR1 and CDR2 (germline): ENHRY, SYGVKD. The CDR3 consists of 15 residues. Losses at the gene ends were 6 bases for V and 4 bases for J; bases not matched to a gene: 9. As DNA, the CDR3 is TGTGCCATCAGCGGGACTACCGGGGTTTACAATGAGCAGTTCTTC. This translates into CAISGTTGVYNEQFF.

This clone appeared once. The rearrangement links TRBV3-1 (or the pseudogene TRBV3-2) to TRBJ1-2; possibly TRBD1 for D (6 bases). The CDR3 contains 13 residues. Trimming took off 4 bases at V and 6 bases at J, with 12 bases between the two ends. Germline V gene lookup returns CDR1 LGHDT and CDR2 YNNKEL (reference sequence). The DNA of the CDR3 is TGTGCCAGCAGCCTGACAGGTGGTGATGGCTACACCTTC. Its translation: CASSLTGGDGYTF.

The gene calls are TRBV27 and TRBJ2-5, with 8 bases lining up with TRBD2. Trimming at V came to 5 bases and at J to 1 base, leaving 6 bases not matched to a gene. Germline CDR1 reads MNHEY; CDR2 reads SMNVEV (reference sequence). CDR3 length: 15 residues. DNA of the CDR3: TGTGCCAGCAGTAGAACTAGCGGAACCCAAGAGACCCAGTACTTC. It is translated as CASSRTSGTQETQYF.

The table lists this clone with a few counts. The chain couples TRBV7-9 to TRBJ2-5; no clear D. The V end lost 3 bases, the J end lost 9 bases, and 8 bases lay between the germline ends. The CDR3 is made up of 11 amino acids. Germline V gives CDR1 SEHNR, CDR2 FQNEAQ (reference sequence). DNA of the CDR3: TGTGCCAGCAGCTTCGAACAGTCCCAGTACTTC. Its protein is CASSFEQSQYF.

V and J are TRBV13 and TRBJ2-7; weak D call: TRBD1 (6 bases). The V gene's germline CDR1 is PRHDT and CDR2 FYEKMQ (reference sequence). V lost 3 bases, J lost 4 bases, and 7 bases lay in between. The CDR3 sequence is 12 residues long. The CDR3 here is CASSFTGYEQYF. The CDR3 region has the DNA TGTGCCAGCAGCTTTACAGGGTACGAGCAGTACTTC.

In this sample, this clone turned up once. V and J are TRBV10-2 and TRBJ1-5, with D possibly being TRBD1 (5 bases). Trimming stripped 3 bases from V and 6 bases from J, with 15 bases between. Germline V gene data show CDR1 as WSHSY and CDR2 as SAAADI. This CDR3 has 15 residues. CDR3 nucleotide sequence: TGCGCCAGCAGTGATGTGGGGGGGGTGGTTCAGCCCCAGCATTTT. It is translated as CASSDVGGVVQPQHF.

The chain is built from TRBV19 and TRBJ1-2; 7 bases map to TRBD1. The CDR3 sequence is 14 residues long. Germline lookup yields CDR1 LNHDA and CDR2 SQIVND (reference sequence). J was trimmed by 4 bases and V by 5 bases; bases with no gene match: 7. The chain's CDR3 is CASSPRDSPYGYTF. DNA for the CDR3: TGTGCCAGTAGTCCAAGGGACAGTCCCTATGGCTACACCTTC.

J is TRBJ1-3 and V is TRBV25-1, with no clear D. CDR3 size: 14 residues. V lost 4 bases and J lost 4, with 11 bases in between. Germline lookup yields CDR1 MGHDK and CDR2 SYGVNS. CDR3 loop: CASSGQKSGNTIYF. In DNA, the CDR3 is TGTGCCAGCAGTGGCCAAAAAAGCGGAAACACCATATATTTT. The full variable domain, rest sourced from reference TRBV25-1 and TRBJ1-3, is EADIYQTPRYLVIGTGKKITLECSQTMGHDKMYWYQQDPGMELHLIHYSYGVNSTEKGDLSSESTVSRIRTEHFPLTLESARPSHTSQYLCASSGQKSGNTIYFGEGSWLTVV.

This clone was detected a few times. The V call is TRBV5-1, the J call TRBJ2-6; a possible D gene is TRBD1 (6 bases). V was pared by 4 bases and J by 4 bases, with 12 bases between. This CDR3 spans 15 amino acids. CDR1 is SGHRS and CDR2 is YFSETQ in the germline V gene. Here the CDR3 DNA reads TGCGCCAGCAGCCCAACAGGGACCGGGGCCAACGTCCTGACTTTC. Translation gives CASSPTGTGANVLTF. The full variable domain, completed using reference TRBV5-1 and TRBJ2-6, is KAGVTQTPRYLIKTRGQQVTLSCSPISGHRSVSWYQQTPGQGLQFLFEYFSETQRNKGNFPGRFSGRQFSNSRSEMNVSTLELGDSALYLCASSPTGTGANVLTFGAGSRLTVL.

The chain employs TRBV3-1 (or the pseudogene TRBV3-2) and TRBJ1-2, with D uncertain. The V gene lost 0 bases and the J gene lost 2 bases, with 13 bases spanning the gap. The CDR3 is made up of 16 amino acids. Per germline, CDR1 LGHDT and CDR2 YNNKEL (reference sequence). The CDR3: CASSQDGAVYNYGYTF. For the CDR3, the DNA is TGTGCCAGCAGCCAAGATGGAGCAGTCTACAACTATGGCTACACCTTC.

This clone was detected once. This chain uses TRBV10-3 with TRBJ2-7; 7 bases agree with TRBD1. Germline trimming cut 4 bases from V and 0 bases from J; bases unmatched to any gene: 6. Germline lookup yields CDR1 ENHRY and CDR2 SYGVKD. CDR3 length: 15 residues. The CDR3 here is CAISAGQATSYEQYF. CDR3 bases: TGTGCCATCAGTGCTGGACAGGCCACCTCCTACGAGCAGTACTTC.

The V call is TRBV7-2, the J call TRBJ1-1; maybe TRBD1 (5 bases). Germline V lookup: CDR1 SGHTA, CDR2 FQGNSA. This CDR3 spans 13 amino acids. The V gene lost 5 bases and the J gene lost 3 bases, with 10 bases spanning the gap. In DNA, the CDR3 is TGTGCCAGCAGCCGCGGGACTCACACTGAAGCTTTCTTT. This sequence encodes CASSRGTHTEAFF.

This chain connects TRBV19 to TRBJ2-1; the D is unclear. V lost 5 bases to trimming and J lost 7 bases, with 12 bases between them. The CDR3 is made up of 13 amino acids. Germline CDR1 reads LNHDA; CDR2 reads SQIVND (reference sequence). CDR3 amino acids: CASSPTAGNEQFF. CDR3 nucleotide sequence: TGTGCCAGTAGTCCGACCGCCGGGAATGAGCAGTTCTTC.

V usage is TRBV6-5 and J usage is TRBJ1-1; tentatively, D is TRBD1 (5 bases). Trimming took off 6 bases at V and 4 bases at J, with 18 bases between the two ends. This CDR3 has 15 amino acids. The germline gives CDR1 MNHEY, CDR2 SVGAGI. This CDR3 reads CASSGTRAGGTEAFF. DNA of the CDR3: TGTGCCAGCAGCGGAACACGGGCGGGGGGCACTGAAGCTTTCTTT.

The V call is TRBV2, the J call TRBJ1-2, with 10 bases aligning to TRBD1. Germline loops: CDR1 SNHLY, CDR2 FYNNEI. V lost 6 bases, J lost 7 bases, and 14 bases stayed unmatched. The CDR3 extends over 16 amino acids. This CDR3 is CASSLVSGQGLRGYTF. DNA of the CDR3: TGTGCCAGCAGCCTCGTCTCGGGACAGGGGCTTCGTGGCTACACCTTC.

The rearrangement links TRBV18 to TRBJ2-1, with TRBD2 identical over 10 bases. Germline V CDR1 and CDR2: KGHSH, LQKENI. The CDR3 has 14 residues. The V gene end was trimmed by 3 bases and the J gene end by 6 bases; junction bases not matched to a gene: 2. Here the CDR3 DNA reads TGTGCCAGCTCACCGGCTAGCGGGAGCAATGAGCAGTTCTTC. Its protein is CASSPASGSNEQFF. Full variable domain (remainder filled in from reference TRBV18 and TRBJ2-1): NAGVMQNPRHLVRRRGQEARLRCSPMKGHSHVYWYRQLPEEGLKFMVYLQKENIIDESGMPKERFSAEFPKEGPSILRIQQVVRGDSAAYFCASSPASGSNEQFFGPGTRLTVL.

The chain couples TRBV7-9 to TRBJ1-2; 8 bases are shared with TRBD1. This CDR3 is 15 amino acids long. Germline V gene lookup returns CDR1 SEHNR and CDR2 FQNEAQ (reference sequence). Trimming took 3 bases from V and 2 from J; bases not matched to a gene: 5. CDR3: CASSFADRANYGYTF. In nucleotides, the CDR3 is TGTGCCAGCAGCTTCGCGGACAGGGCAAACTATGGCTACACCTTC.

J is TRBJ2-6 and V is TRBV2; D gene unclear. This CDR3 contains 13 residues. V was trimmed by 6 bases and J by 0 bases, leaving 3 bases between them. Germline-derived CDR1 and CDR2 are SNHLY and FYNNEI. The CDR3 loop is CASRASGANVLTF. CDR3 sequence (DNA): TGTGCCAGCAGGGCCTCTGGGGCCAACGTCCTGACTTTC.

The chain links TRBV6-1 to TRBJ1-6; TRBD1 might be the D (5 bases). Trimming removed 3 bases from V and 2 bases from J, with 14 bases in between. Germline V gene sequence: CDR1 MNHNS, CDR2 SASEGT. The CDR3 length is 17 residues. CDR3 protein: CASSDDSFMAYNSPLHF. CDR3 DNA sequence: TGTGCCAGCAGTGATGACAGCTTTATGGCCTATAATTCACCCCTCCACTTT.

The CDR3 DNA reads as TGTGCCAGCAGTGACTCGGTACTAGCGGGAGAGGTCCATGAGCAGTTCTTC. Protein sequence: CASSDSVLAGEVHEQFF. This sequence joins TRBV6-4 and TRBJ2-1, with 11 bases matching TRBD2. The length of the CDR3 is 17 residues. Trimming at V came to 0 bases and at J to 8 bases, leaving 9 bases not matched to a gene. The germline gives CDR1 MRHNA, CDR2 SNTAGT.

The rearrangement links TRBV30 to TRBJ2-2; tentatively, D is TRBD2 (6 bases). This CDR3 is built from 14 residues. V was trimmed by 4 bases and J by 3 bases, leaving 12 bases between them. Germline V lookup: CDR1 GTSNPN, CDR2 SVGIG (reference sequence). In nucleotides, the CDR3 is TGTGCCTGGATTGGACTAAGCTACACCGGGGAGCTGTTTTTT. Residues: CAWIGLSYTGELFF.

The chain links TRBV28 to TRBJ1-1; 8 nucleotides match TRBD1. Germline V gene sequence: CDR1 MDHEN, CDR2 SYDVKM. Trimming at V came to 10 bases and at J to 6 bases, leaving 10 bases not matched to a gene. The CDR3 is 13 amino acids. The CDR3 reads CAIQGAATSEAFF. CDR3 nucleotide sequence: TGTGCCATCCAGGGGGCTGCGACCTCTGAAGCTTTCTTT.

The rearrangement uses TRBV13 and TRBJ2-7, with 13 bases lining up with TRBD2. With 4 bases clipped from V and 6 bases from J, the junction kept 6 bases outside the gene matches. This CDR3 is 15 amino acids long. Germline CDR1 and CDR2: PRHDT and FYEKMQ (reference sequence). The CDR3 spells CASSSGLAGSGEQYF. Written as DNA, the CDR3 is TGTGCCAGCAGCTCGGGACTAGCGGGATCTGGCGAGCAGTACTTC.